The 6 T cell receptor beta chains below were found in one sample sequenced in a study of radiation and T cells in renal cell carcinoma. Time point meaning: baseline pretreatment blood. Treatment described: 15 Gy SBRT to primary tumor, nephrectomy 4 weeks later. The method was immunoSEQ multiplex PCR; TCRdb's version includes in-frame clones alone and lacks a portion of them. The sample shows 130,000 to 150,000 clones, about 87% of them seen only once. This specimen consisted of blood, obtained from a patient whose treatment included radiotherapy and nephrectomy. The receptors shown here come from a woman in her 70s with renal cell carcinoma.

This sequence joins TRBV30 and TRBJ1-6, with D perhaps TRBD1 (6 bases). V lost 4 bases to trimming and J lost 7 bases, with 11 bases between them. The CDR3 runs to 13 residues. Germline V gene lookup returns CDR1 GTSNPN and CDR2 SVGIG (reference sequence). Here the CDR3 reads CAWTGEKNSPLHF. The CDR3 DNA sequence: TGTGCCTGGACAGGGGAAAAAAATTCACCCCTCCACTTT.

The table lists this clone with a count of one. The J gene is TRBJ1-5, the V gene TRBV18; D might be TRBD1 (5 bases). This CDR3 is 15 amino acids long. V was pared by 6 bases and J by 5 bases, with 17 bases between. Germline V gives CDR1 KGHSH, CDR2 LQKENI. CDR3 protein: CASSLAGTGYQPQHF. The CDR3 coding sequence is TGTGCCAGCTCGCTTGCCGGGACGGGATATCAGCCCCAGCATTTT.

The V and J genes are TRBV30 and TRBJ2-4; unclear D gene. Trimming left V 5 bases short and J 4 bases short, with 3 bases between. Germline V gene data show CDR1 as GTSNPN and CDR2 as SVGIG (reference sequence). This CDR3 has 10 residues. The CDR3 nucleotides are TGTGCCTGGGGGAAAAACATTCAGTACTTC. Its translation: CAWGKNIQYF.

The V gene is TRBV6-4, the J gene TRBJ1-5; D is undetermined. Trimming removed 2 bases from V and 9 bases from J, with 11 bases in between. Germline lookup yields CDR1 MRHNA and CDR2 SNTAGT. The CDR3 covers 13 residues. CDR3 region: CASSDRDGLPQHF. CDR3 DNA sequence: TGTGCCAGCAGTGACCGAGACGGTCTGCCCCAGCATTTT.

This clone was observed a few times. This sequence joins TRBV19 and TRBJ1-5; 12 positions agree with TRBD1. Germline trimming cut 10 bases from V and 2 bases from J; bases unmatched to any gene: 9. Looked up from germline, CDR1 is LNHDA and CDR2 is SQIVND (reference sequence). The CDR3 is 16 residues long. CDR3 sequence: CATRDRGPGGNQPQHF. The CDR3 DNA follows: TGTGCCACCCGGGACAGGGGGCCAGGGGGCAATCAGCCCCAGCATTTT.

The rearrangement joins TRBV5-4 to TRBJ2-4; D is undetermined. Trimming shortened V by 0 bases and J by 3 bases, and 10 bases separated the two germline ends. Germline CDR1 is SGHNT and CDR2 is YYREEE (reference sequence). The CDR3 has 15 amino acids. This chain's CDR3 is CASSLARMGKNIQYF. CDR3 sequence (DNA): TGTGCCAGCAGCTTGGCCAGGATGGGCAAAAACATTCAGTACTTC. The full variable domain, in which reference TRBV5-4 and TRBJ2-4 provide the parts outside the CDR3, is ETGVTQSPTHLIKTRGQQVTLRCSSQSGHNTVSWYQQALGQGPQFIFQYYREEENGRGNFPPRFSGLQFPNYSSELNVNALELDDSALYLCASSLARMGKNIQYFGAGTRLSVL.